The sequence of this T cell receptor beta chain was determined in a study of blood T cell repertoires in COVID-19. Study information: T cells, B-cell-depleted T cells, or PBMCs supplied cDNA or gDNA.

Per the original methods: Scientists estimated how many nucleated cells there were by amplifying reference gene primers. Produced via immunoSEQ multiplex PCR; TCRdb's table is partial and in-frame only. Clone size and the V and J calls come from that table; the DNA yielded D and trimming. The sample lists approximately 110,000 clones, about 75% occurring once. Germline V gene sequence: CDR1 MNHEY, CDR2 SVGAGI. The CDR3 is 13 amino acids. V lost 7 bases to trimming and J lost 5 bases; unmatched junction nucleotides: 7. Sequencing was carried out using peripheral blood. This sequence originates from a woman aged 65 to 85 with acute or convalescent COVID-19. The rearrangement links TRBV6-5 to TRBJ1-2; 7 bases are shared with TRBD1. The CDR3 region has the DNA TGTGCCAGCATTATACAGGGGATATATGGCTACACCTTC. Translation: CASIIQGIYGYTF.